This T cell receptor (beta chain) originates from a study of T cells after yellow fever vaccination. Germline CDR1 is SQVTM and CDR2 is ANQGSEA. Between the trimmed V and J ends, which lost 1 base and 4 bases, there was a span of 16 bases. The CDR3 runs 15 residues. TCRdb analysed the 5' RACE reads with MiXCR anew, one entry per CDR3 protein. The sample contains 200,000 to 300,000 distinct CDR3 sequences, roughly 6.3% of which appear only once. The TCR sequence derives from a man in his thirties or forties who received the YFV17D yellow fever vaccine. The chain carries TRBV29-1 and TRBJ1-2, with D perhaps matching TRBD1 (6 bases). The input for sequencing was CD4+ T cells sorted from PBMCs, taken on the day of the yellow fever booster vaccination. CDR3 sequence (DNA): TGCAGCGTTGAAGGTCAACAGGGCCTTACCTATGGCTACACCTTC. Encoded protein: CSVEGQQGLTYGYTF.